Shown below are 20 T cell receptor beta chains from a single sample sequenced in a study of T-cell memory formation after mild COVID-19. Via MiXCR, TCRdb re-called the 5' RACE reads, giving one row per CDR3 protein. The sample includes 110,000 to 150,000 distinct CDR3 sequences, roughly 24% seen only once; the top ten take around 24%. The sequencing sample was made of PBMCs or a T cell subset sorted from them (not recorded which). These receptors originate from an adult woman who had mild COVID-19 (a few samples of this study predate the infection). Cell type and time point are not known.

The chain links TRBV27 to TRBJ1-6, with D hard to call. Germline loops: CDR1 MNHEY, CDR2 SMNVEV (reference sequence). The CDR3 spans 13 residues. Trimming removed 4 bases at V and 8 bases at J, with 9 bases between. This chain's CDR3 is CASSSDLYSPLHF. The CDR3 nucleotides are TGTGCCAGCAGTTCGGATCTTTATTCACCCCTCCACTTT.

The rearrangement uses TRBV4-3 and TRBJ1-2; 9 nucleotides align to TRBD1. This CDR3 contains 16 residues. CDR1 is LGHNA and CDR2 is YSLEER in the germline V gene. V gave up 1 base and J gave up 3 bases; unmatched junction bases: 6. In nucleotides, the CDR3 is TGCGCCAGCAGCCAAGGGGTGGGACAGGGCCACTATGGCTACACCTTC. Translated: CASSQGVGQGHYGYTF.

Only a few counts were recorded for this clonotype. One end of the junction fails to match germline, which may point to a read error. The rearrangement joins TRBV7-7 to TRBJ2-3; D is possibly TRBD2 (5 bases). The CDR3 sequence is 13 residues long. Germline loops: CDR1 SSHAT, CDR2 FNYEAQ (reference sequence). The CDR3: CASSPSSTDTQYF. CDR3 nucleotides: TGTGCTAGCAGCCCTAGCAGCACAGATACGCAGTATTTT.

V usage is TRBV3-1 and J usage is TRBJ2-1; possibly TRBD2 for D (5 bases). V lost 3 bases, J lost 2 bases, and 14 bases lay in between. The germline CDR1 and CDR2 sequences are LGHDT and YNNKEL (reference sequence). The CDR3 contains 16 residues. CDR3 DNA: TGTGCCAGCAGCCACACATCGGAGGTCGCCTACAATGAGCAGTTCTTC. Translated, it gives CASSHTSEVAYNEQFF.

In DNA, the CDR3 is TGTGCCAGCAGCTTTGGAACTAAGGCCAAAAACATTCAGTACTTC. It specifies CASSFGTKAKNIQYF. V and J are TRBV11-3 and TRBJ2-4; unclear D gene. This CDR3 comprises 15 residues. The germline V gene has CDR1 SGHNT and CDR2 YENEEA. V lost 3 bases to trimming and J lost 1 base, with 10 bases between them.

The V gene is TRBV7-9, the J gene TRBJ2-3, with 7 bases aligning to TRBD1. V shed 5 bases and J 0 bases; nucleotides not matched to a gene: 8. The CDR3 runs 16 residues. Germline CDR1 SEHNR, CDR2 FQNEAQ (reference sequence). The CDR3 reads CASSHDRASSTDTQYF. CDR3 coding DNA: TGTGCCAGCAGCCACGACAGGGCTTCTAGCACAGATACGCAGTATTTT.

The genes are TRBV9 and TRBJ1-2, with D unclear. There are 12 residues in the CDR3. Between the trimmed V and J ends, which lost 0 bases and 6 bases, there was a span of 6 bases. The germline V gene has CDR1 SGDLS and CDR2 YYNGEE. CDR3 in amino acids: CASSVASDGYTF. CDR3 DNA sequence: TGTGCCAGCAGCGTAGCGAGCGATGGCTACACCTTC.

V is TRBV4-1 and J is TRBJ2-7; 11 nucleotides line up with TRBD2. Germline-derived CDR1 and CDR2 are MGHRA and YSYEKL. The CDR3 extends over 15 amino acids. J gave up 3 bases and V 4 bases, and 5 bases lay outside the gene matches. CDR3 loop: CASSLSSGGSYEQYF. CDR3 sequence (DNA): TGCGCCAGCAGCCTCTCTAGCGGGGGGAGCTACGAGCAGTACTTC.

This chain uses TRBV7-9 with TRBJ2-5; D ambiguous. In germline, CDR1 is SEHNR, CDR2 FQNEAQ (reference sequence). The CDR3 consists of 13 residues. V was cut by 6 bases and J by 4 bases, with 12 bases left in between. The CDR3 DNA follows: TGTGCCAGCAGGTCGGCAGATAGAGAGACCCAGTACTTC. Residues: CASRSADRETQYF.

The chain couples TRBV5-8 to TRBJ1-5; D gene unclear. CDR3 size: 12 residues. Deletions cut 1 base from V and 6 bases from J, with 5 bases between. Germline V CDR1 and CDR2: SGHTS, YDEGEE. In nucleotides, the CDR3 is TGTGCCAGCAGCTTGACTAGTCAGCCCCAGCATTTT. Translating gives CASSLTSQPQHF.

The chain links TRBV7-2 to TRBJ1-5, with D maybe TRBD1 (5 bases). The V gene lost 2 bases and the J gene lost 1 base, with 9 bases spanning the gap. CDR1 and CDR2 (germline): SGHTA, FQGNSA. The CDR3 sequence is 15 residues long. In nucleotides, the CDR3 is TGTGCCAGCAGCTTACAGGGTAGGAGCAATCAGCCCCAGCATTTT. This gives the protein CASSLQGRSNQPQHF.

This clonotype was seen only a few times. The rearrangement joins TRBV20-1 to TRBJ2-7; 9 bases map to TRBD2. The germline CDR1 and CDR2 sequences are DFQATT and SNEGSKA (reference sequence). The CDR3 runs 15 residues. The ends lost 0 bases at V and 1 base at J; junction bases unmatched: 4. The CDR3 region is CSARDLAGESYEQYF. The CDR3 coding sequence is TGCAGTGCTAGAGATTTAGCGGGGGAGTCCTACGAGCAGTACTTC.

V gene TRBV7-3 combines with J gene TRBJ2-3; 7 bases are a match to TRBD2. The ends lost 4 bases at V and 1 base at J; junction bases unmatched: 2. The CDR3 consists of 14 residues. The V gene's germline CDR1 is SGHTA and CDR2 FQGTGA. CDR3 DNA sequence: TGTGCCAGCAGCTACGCGGGGGGCACAGATACGCAGTATTTT. It encodes CASSYAGGTDTQYF.

The gene calls are TRBV7-8 and TRBJ1-1; the D gene is possibly TRBD1 (5 bases). V was shortened by 5 bases and J by 4 bases, with 14 bases between the two germline ends. The CDR3 consists of 14 residues. CDR1 is SGHVS, CDR2 FQNEAQ, per germline. Written as DNA, the CDR3 is TGTGCCAGCAGCCCAACGATTCAGGGCACTGAAGCTTTCTTT. This gives the protein CASSPTIQGTEAFF.

This chain connects TRBV20-1 to TRBJ2-5; no firm D call. Germline V CDR1 and CDR2: DFQATT, SNEGSKA (reference sequence). The CDR3 runs to 14 residues. V was pared by 6 bases and J by 7 bases, with 21 bases between. CDR3 DNA: TGCAGTGCCCCTGCACCAACTGAGCACCGGACCCAGTACTTC. It is translated as CSAPAPTEHRTQYF.

This clonotype was found many times. The chain links TRBV9 to TRBJ2-2; 9 bases align to TRBD1. The CDR3 covers 14 residues. V dropped 4 bases and J dropped 5; count of bases not matched to a gene: 3. Germline CDR1 reads SGDLS; CDR2 reads YYNGEE. CDR3 region: CASSLGTGTGELFF. The CDR3 nucleotides read TGTGCCAGCAGCCTGGGGACAGGGACCGGGGAGCTGTTTTTT.

The chain has TRBV29-1 and TRBJ2-7, with a tentative D call TRBD2 (5 bases). The CDR3 has 12 amino acids. Trimming pared 3 bases from V and 3 bases from J, leaving 9 bases between. The germline CDR1 and CDR2 sequences are SQVTM and ANQGSEA. The CDR3 reads CSVESEDYEQYF. The CDR3 DNA reads TGCAGCGTTGAGTCGGAGGACTACGAGCAGTACTTC.

The V gene is TRBV6-5, the J gene TRBJ2-3; D gene uncertain. Germline CDR1 reads MNHEY; CDR2 reads SVGAGI. The CDR3 covers 16 residues. V lost 0 bases and J lost 4, with 14 bases in between. The CDR3 coding sequence is TGTGCCAGCAGTTACTCGTCTCTAGGCGGACCAGATACGCAGTATTTT. Its protein is CASSYSSLGGPDTQYF.

The chain is built from TRBV6-1 and TRBJ2-7; TRBD2 matches at 12 bases. Germline V gene lookup returns CDR1 MNHNS and CDR2 SASEGT. The junction had 7 bases not matched to a gene; V was cut back by 1 base and J by 0 bases. The CDR3 is 18 residues long. The CDR3 DNA sequence: TGTGCCAGCAGTGAAGGGCTAGCGGGAGGGTTTAGCTCCTACGAGCAGTACTTC. It codes for CASSEGLAGGFSSYEQYF.

V usage is TRBV7-9 and J usage is TRBJ1-2; no clear D. The CDR3 contains 12 residues. The ends were cut back, 8 bases at V and 4 bases at J, with 11 bases in the middle. Germline V CDR1 and CDR2: SEHNR, FQNEAQ (reference sequence). CDR3 amino acids: CASDDGPYGYTF. In nucleotides, the CDR3 is TGTGCCAGCGACGACGGACCCTATGGCTACACCTTC. Full variable domain (missing parts from reference TRBV7-9 and TRBJ1-2): DTGVSQNPRHKITKRGQNVTFRCDPISEHNRLYWYRQTLGQGPEFLTYFQNEAQLEKSRLLSDRFSAERPKGSFSTLEIQRTEQGDSAMYLCASDDGPYGYTFGSGTRLTVV.